Sequencing of this TCR beta chain was carried out in a study of cytomegalovirus exposure and HLA in healthy donors. Study overall: Early release data held some 80 million unique TCRs from HLA-typed donors.

The PCR employed 60 Vbeta primers together with 13 Jbeta primers. Clones were read by immunoSEQ multiplex PCR, and TCRdb kept only the in-frame ones, dropping some. The sample holds roughly 98,000 clones; 60% to 75% are singletons and the top ten take roughly 15%. This clone appeared a single time. What it recognizes is unknown. V lost 6 bases and J lost 5; bases outside the gene matches: 9. CDR3 size: 14 residues. Germline values: CDR1 SNHLY, CDR2 FYNNEI. General observations from the study: Earlier analysis found most TCR beta V segments productive about 87% or about 30% of the time.

The TCR sequence derives from a woman in her 70s in good health and CMV-seropositive. Specimen: PBMCs. The chain is built from TRBV2 and TRBJ2-5, with 7 bases fitting TRBD1. As DNA, the CDR3 is TGTGCCAGCAGGCGACAGGGCGCGCAGGAGACCCAGTACTTC. Protein sequence: CASRRQGAQETQYF. The complete variable domain, with remaining parts taken from reference TRBV2 and TRBJ2-5, reads EPEVTQTPSHQVTQMGQEVILRCVPISNHLYFYWYRQILGQKVEFLVSFYNNEISEKSEIFDDQFSVERPDGSNFTLKIRSTKLEDSAMYFCASRRQGAQETQYFGPGTRLLVL.